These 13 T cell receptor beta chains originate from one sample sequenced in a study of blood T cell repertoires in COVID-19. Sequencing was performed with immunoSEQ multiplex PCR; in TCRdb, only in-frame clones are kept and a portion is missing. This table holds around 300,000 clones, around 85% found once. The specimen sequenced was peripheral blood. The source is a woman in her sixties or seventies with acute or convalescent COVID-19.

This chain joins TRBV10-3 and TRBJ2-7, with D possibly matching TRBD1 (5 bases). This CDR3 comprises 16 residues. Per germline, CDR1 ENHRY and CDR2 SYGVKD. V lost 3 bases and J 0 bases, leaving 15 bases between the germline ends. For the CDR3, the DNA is TGTGCCATCAGTGAAGGGGCCCGTTTGGGCTCCTACGAGCAGTACTTC. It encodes CAISEGARLGSYEQYF.

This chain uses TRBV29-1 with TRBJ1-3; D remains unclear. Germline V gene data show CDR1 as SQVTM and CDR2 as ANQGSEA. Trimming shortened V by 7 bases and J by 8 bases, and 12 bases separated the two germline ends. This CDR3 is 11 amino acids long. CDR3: CSAEIRYTIYF. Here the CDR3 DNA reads TGCAGCGCCGAGATCCGGTACACCATATATTTT.

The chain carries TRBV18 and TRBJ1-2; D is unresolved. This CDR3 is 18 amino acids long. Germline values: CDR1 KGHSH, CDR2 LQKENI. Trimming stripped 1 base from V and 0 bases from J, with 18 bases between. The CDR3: CASSPRVAQLTPNYGYTF. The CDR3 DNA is TGTGCCAGCTCACCACGCGTAGCTCAACTAACCCCTAACTATGGCTACACCTTC.

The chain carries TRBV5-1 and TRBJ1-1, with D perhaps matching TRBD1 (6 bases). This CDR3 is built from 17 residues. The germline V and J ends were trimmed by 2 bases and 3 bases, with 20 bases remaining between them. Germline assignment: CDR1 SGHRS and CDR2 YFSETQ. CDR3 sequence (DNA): TGCGCCAGCAGCTTAACCCCCTTGGACAGCCTCTACACTGAAGCTTTCTTT. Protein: CASSLTPLDSLYTEAFF.

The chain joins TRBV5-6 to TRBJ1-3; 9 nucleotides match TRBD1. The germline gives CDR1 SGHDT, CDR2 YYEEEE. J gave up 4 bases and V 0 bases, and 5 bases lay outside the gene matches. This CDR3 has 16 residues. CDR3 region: CASSLGTGVGGNTIYF. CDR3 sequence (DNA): TGTGCCAGCAGCTTGGGGACAGGGGTAGGAGGAAACACCATATATTTT.

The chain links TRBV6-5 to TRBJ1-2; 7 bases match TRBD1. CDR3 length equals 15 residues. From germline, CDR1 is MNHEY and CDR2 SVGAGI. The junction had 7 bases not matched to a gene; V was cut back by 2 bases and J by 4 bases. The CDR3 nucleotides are TGTGCCAGCAGTTACAGTCCGACAGGGAGCTATGGCTACACCTTC. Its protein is CASSYSPTGSYGYTF.

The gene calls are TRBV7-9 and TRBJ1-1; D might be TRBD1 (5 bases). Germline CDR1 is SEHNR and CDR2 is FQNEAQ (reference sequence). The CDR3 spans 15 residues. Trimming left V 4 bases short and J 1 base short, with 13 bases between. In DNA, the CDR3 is TGTGCCAGCAGCTCAAAGGCAGGACAGAACACTGAAGCTTTCTTT. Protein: CASSSKAGQNTEAFF.

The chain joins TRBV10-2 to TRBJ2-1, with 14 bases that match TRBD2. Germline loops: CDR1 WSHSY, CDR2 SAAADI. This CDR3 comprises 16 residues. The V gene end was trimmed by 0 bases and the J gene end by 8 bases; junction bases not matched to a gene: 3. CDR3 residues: CASSESGTSGGYEQFF. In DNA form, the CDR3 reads TGCGCCAGCAGTGAGTCGGGGACTAGCGGGGGTTATGAGCAGTTCTTC.

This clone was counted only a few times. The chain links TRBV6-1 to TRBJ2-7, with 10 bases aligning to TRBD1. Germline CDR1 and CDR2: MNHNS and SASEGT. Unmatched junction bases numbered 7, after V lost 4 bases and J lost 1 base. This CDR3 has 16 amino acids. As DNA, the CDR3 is TGTGCCAGCAGTGCCCAGGGACAGGGGTTATCCTACGAGCAGTACTTC. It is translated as CASSAQGQGLSYEQYF.

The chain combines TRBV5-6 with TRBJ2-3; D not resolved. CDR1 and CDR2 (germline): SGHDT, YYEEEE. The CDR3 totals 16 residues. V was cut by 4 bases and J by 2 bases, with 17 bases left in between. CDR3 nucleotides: TGTGCCAGCAGCCCGAGAGGTGATTACCTCACAGATACGCAGTATTTT. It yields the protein CASSPRGDYLTDTQYF.

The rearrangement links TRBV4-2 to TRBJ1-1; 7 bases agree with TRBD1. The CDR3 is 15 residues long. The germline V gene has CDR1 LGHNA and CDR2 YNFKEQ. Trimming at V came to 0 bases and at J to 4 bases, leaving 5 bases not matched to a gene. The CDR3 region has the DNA TGTGCCAGCAGCCAAGAAGGGGGCGGGCGCACTGAAGCTTTCTTT. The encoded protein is CASSQEGGGRTEAFF.

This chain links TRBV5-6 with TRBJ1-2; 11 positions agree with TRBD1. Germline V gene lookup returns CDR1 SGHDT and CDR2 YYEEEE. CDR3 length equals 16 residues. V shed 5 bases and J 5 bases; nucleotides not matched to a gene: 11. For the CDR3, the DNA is TGTGCCAGCAGGATCTCGGACAGGGGGCGAGGGTATGGCTACACCTTC. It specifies CASRISDRGRGYGYTF.

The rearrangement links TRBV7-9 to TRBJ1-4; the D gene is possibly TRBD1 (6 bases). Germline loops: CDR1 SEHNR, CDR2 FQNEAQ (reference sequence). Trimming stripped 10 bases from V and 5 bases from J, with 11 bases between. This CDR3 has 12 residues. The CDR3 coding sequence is TGTGCCACTACAGGGACGAATGAAAAACTGTTTTTT. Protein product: CATTGTNEKLFF.